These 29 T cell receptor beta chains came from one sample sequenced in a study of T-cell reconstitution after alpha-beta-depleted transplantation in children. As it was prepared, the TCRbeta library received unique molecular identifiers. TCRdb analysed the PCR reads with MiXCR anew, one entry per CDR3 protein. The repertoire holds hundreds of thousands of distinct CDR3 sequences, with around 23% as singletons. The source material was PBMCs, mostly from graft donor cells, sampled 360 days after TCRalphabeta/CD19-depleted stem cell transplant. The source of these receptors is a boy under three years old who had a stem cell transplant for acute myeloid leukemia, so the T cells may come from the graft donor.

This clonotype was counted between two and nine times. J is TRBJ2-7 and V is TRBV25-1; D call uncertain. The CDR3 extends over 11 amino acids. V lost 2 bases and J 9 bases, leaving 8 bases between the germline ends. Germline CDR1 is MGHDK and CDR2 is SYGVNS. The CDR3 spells CASSEMGGQYF. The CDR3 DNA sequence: TGTGCCAGCAGTGAAATGGGTGGGCAGTACTTC.

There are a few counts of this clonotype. The CDR3 bases are TGCAGTGCTAGAGCCCTCGGCGAGACCCAGTACTTC. Amino acid sequence: CSARALGETQYF. This chain connects TRBV20-1 to TRBJ2-5; D is uncertain. CDR1 is DFQATT, CDR2 SNEGSKA, per germline (reference sequence). The V gene lost 1 base and the J gene lost 5 bases, with 8 bases spanning the gap. The CDR3 runs to 12 residues.

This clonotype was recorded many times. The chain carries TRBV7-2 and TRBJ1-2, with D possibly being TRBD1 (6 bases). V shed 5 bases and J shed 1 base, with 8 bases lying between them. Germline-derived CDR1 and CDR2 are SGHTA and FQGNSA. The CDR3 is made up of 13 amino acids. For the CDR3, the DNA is TGTGCCAGCAGCCAGGACAGTAACTATGGCTACACCTTC. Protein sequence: CASSQDSNYGYTF.

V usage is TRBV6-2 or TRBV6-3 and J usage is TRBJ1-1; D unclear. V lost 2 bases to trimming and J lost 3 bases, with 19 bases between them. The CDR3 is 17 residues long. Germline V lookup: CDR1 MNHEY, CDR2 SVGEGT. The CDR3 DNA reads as TGTGCCAGCAGTTACGTACTCCCGGGTCTTGGGGACACTGAAGCTTTCTTT. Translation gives CASSYVLPGLGDTEAFF.

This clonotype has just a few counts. CDR3 residues: CASSPDRIEAFF. For the CDR3, the DNA is TGTGCCAGCAGCCCGGACAGAATTGAAGCTTTCTTT. The V call is TRBV11-2, the J call TRBJ1-1; tentative D call: TRBD1 (6 bases). V dropped 5 bases and J dropped 7 bases, with 11 bases sitting between them. CDR3 length: 12 residues. CDR1 and CDR2 from the germline V gene are SGHAT and FQNNGV.

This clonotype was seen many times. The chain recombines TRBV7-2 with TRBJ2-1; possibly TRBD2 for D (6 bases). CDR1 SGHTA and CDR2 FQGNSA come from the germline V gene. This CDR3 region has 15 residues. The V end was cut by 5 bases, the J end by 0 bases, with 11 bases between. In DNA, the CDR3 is TGTGCCAGCAGCCTAACTAGCTACTCCTACAATGAGCAGTTCTTC. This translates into CASSLTSYSYNEQFF. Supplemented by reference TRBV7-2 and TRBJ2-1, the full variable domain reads GAGVSQSPSNKVTEKGKDVELRCDPISGHTALYWYRQSLGQGLEFLIYFQGNSAPDKSGLPSDRFSAERTGGSVSTLTIQRTQQEDSAVYLCASSLTSYSYNEQFFGPGTRLTVL.

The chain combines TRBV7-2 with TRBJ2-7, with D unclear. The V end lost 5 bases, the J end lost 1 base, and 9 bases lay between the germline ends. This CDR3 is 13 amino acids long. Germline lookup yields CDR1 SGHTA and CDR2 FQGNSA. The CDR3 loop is CASSAGASYEQYF. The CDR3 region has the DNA TGTGCCAGCAGCGCAGGAGCTTCCTACGAGCAGTACTTC.

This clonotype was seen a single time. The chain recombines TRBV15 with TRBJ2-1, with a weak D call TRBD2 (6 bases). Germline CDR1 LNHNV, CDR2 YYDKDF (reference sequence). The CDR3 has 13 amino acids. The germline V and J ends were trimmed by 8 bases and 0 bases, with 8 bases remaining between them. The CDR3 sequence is CATLAASYNEQFF. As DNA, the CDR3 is TGTGCCACCTTAGCGGCCTCCTACAATGAGCAGTTCTTC.

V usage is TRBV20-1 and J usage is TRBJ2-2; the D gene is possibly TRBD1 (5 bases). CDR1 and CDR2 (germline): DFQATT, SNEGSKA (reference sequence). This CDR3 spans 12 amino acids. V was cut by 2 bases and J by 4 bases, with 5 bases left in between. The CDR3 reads CSARQGTGELFF. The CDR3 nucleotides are TGCAGTGCTAGACAGGGCACCGGGGAGCTGTTTTTT.

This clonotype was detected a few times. For the CDR3, the DNA is TGCAGTGCTCGGGACCGACAGGGACAAGAGACCCAGTACTTC. It is translated as CSARDRQGQETQYF. The chain recombines TRBV20-1 with TRBJ2-5, with 7 bases lining up with TRBD1. Germline loops: CDR1 DFQATT, CDR2 SNEGSKA (reference sequence). This CDR3 contains 14 residues. After removal of 5 bases from V and 2 bases from J, the junction contained 8 bases not matched to a gene.

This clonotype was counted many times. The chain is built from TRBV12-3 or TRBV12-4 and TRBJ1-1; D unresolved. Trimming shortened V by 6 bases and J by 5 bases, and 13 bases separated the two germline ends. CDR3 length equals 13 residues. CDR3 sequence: CASSLIAGTEAFF. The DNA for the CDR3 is TGTGCCAGCAGCCTTATCGCGGGGACTGAAGCTTTCTTT.

The CDR3 DNA sequence: TGCAGTGCTAGAGAATGGCGGGGGGGCTCGAATACGCAGTATTTT. Its translation is CSAREWRGGSNTQYF. This chain joins TRBV20-1 and TRBJ2-3, with TRBD2 matching over 9 bases. Germline lookup yields CDR1 DFQATT and CDR2 SNEGSKA (reference sequence). The CDR3 covers 15 residues. V dropped 0 bases and J dropped 7; count of bases not matched to a gene: 8.

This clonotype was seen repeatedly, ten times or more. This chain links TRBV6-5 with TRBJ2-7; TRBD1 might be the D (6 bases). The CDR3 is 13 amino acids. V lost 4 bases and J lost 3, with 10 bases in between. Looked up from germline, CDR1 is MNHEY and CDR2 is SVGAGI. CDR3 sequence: CASSSGQSYEQYV. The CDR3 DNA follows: TGTGCCAGCAGTTCCGGACAGAGCTACGAGCAGTACGTC.

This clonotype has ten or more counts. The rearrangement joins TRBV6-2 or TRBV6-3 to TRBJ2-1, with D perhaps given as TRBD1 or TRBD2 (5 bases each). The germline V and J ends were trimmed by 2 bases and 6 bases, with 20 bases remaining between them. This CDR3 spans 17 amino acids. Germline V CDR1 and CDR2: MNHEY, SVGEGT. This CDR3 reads CASSYRAQGGRGNEQFF. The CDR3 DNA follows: TGTGCCAGCAGTTACAGGGCCCAGGGTGGACGGGGCAATGAGCAGTTCTTC.

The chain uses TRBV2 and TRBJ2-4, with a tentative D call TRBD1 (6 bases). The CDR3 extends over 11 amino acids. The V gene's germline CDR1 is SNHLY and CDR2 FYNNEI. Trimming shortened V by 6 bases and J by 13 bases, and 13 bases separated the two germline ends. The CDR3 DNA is TGTGCCAGCAGCAAAAACAGGGACCAGTACTTC. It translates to CASSKNRDQYF.

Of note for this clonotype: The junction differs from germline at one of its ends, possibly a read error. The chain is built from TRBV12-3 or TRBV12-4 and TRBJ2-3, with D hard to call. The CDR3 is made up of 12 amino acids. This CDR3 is CASSRHTDAQYF. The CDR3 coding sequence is TGTGCCAGCAGCCGGCACACAGATGCGCAGTATTTT.

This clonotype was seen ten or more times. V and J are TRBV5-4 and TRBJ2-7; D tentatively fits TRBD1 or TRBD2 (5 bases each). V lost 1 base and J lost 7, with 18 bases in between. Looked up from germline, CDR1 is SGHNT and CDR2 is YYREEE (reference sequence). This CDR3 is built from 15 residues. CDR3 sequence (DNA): TGTGCCAGCAGCTTGCGGGACGGCCCTTGGGGGGAGCAGTACGTC. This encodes CASSLRDGPWGEQYV.

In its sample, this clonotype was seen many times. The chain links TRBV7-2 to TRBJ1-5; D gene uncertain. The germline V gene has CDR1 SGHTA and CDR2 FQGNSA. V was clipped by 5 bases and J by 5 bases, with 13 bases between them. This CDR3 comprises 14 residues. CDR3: CASSARGVDQPQHF. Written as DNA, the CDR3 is TGTGCCAGCAGCGCCCGTGGAGTGGATCAGCCCCAGCATTTT.

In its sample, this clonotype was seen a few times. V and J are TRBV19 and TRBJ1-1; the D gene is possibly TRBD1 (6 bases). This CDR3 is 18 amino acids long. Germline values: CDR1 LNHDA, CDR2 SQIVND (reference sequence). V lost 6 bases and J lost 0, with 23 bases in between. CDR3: CASRGGLQGITLNTEAFF. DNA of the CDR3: TGTGCCAGTAGGGGGGGACTACAGGGAATTACCCTGAACACTGAAGCTTTCTTT.

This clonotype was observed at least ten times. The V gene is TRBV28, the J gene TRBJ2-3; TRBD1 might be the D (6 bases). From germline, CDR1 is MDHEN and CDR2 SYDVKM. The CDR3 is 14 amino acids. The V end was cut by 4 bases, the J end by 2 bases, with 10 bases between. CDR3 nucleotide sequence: TGTGCCAGCAGTTCCGGACAGCACACAGATACGCAGTATTTT. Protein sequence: CASSSGQHTDTQYF.

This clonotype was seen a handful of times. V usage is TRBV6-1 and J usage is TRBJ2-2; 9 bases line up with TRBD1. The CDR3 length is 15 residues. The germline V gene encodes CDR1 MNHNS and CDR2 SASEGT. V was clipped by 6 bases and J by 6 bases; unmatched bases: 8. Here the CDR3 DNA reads TGTGCCAGCAGACGGGACAGGGTTTCTTCCGGGGAGCTGTTTTTT. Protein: CASRRDRVSSGELFF.

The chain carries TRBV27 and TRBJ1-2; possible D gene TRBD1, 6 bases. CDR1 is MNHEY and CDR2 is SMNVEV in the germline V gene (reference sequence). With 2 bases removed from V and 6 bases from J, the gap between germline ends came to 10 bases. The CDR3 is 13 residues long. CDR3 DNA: TGTGCCAGCAGTTTAAAGGGGGGCCATGGCTACACCTTC. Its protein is CASSLKGGHGYTF.

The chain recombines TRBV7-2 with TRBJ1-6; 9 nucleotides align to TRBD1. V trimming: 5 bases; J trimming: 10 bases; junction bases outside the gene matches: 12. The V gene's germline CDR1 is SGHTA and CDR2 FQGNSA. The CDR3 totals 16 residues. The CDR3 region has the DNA TGTGCCAGCAGCCTTAGGGCGGGACAGGGACAGTCACCCCTCCACTTT. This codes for CASSLRAGQGQSPLHF.

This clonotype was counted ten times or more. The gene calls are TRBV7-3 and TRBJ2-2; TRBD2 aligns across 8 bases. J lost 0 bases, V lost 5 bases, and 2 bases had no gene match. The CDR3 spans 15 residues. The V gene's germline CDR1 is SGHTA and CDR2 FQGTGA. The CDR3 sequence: CASSLGLANTGELFF. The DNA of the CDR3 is TGTGCCAGCAGCCTGGGACTAGCGAACACCGGGGAGCTGTTTTTT.

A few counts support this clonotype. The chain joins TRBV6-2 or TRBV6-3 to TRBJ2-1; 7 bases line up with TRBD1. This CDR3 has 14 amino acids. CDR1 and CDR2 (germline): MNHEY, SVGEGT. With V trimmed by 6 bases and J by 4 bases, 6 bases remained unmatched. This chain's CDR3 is CASRPPGQYNEQFF. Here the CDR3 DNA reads TGTGCCAGCAGACCCCCGGGACAGTACAATGAGCAGTTCTTC.

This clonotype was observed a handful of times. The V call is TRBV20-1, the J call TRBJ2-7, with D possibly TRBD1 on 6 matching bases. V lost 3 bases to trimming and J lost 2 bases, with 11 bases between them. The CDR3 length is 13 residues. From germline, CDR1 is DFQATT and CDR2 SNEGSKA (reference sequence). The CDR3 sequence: CSARTGYPYEQYV. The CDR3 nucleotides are TGCAGTGCTAGGACAGGATACCCCTACGAGCAGTACGTC.

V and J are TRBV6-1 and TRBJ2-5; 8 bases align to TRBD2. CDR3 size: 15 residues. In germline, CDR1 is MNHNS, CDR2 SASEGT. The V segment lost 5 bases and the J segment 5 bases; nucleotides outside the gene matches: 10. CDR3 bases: TGTGCCAGCAGTCGATATAGCGGGGAAGGGGAGACCCAGTACTTC. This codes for CASSRYSGEGETQYF.

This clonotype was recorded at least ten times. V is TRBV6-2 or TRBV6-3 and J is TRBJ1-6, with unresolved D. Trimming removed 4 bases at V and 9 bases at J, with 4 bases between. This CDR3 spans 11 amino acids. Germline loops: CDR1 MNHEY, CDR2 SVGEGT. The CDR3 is CASSSASPLHF. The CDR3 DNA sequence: TGTGCCAGCAGTTCGGCTTCACCCCTCCACTTT.

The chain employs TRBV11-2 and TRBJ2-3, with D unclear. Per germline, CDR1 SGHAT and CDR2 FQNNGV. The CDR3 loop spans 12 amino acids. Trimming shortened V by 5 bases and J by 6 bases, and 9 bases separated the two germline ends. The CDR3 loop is CASSVAGDTQYF. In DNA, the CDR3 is TGTGCCAGCAGCGTAGCTGGGGATACGCAGTATTTT.